The clone carrying this T cell receptor beta chain has ten or more counts. This record belongs to a study of T cells of healthy individuals. Each CDR3 protein gets one entry after TCRdb re-called the 5' RACE reads with MiXCR. The sample holds about 41,000 distinct CDR3 sequences, 3.5% to 5.5% seen once. Losses at the gene ends were 3 bases for V and 6 bases for J; bases not matched to a gene: 10. Germline V gene sequence: CDR1 WNHNN, CDR2 SYGVQD (reference sequence). The CDR3 has 16 amino acids. V is TRBV10-1 and J is TRBJ2-3; 9 bases line up with TRBD2. This receptor was identified in a human donor in good health. The CDR3 bases are TGCGCCAGCAGTGAACCCGAGGTAGCGGGAGCGGATACGCAGTATTTT. Translation gives CASSEPEVAGADTQYF.